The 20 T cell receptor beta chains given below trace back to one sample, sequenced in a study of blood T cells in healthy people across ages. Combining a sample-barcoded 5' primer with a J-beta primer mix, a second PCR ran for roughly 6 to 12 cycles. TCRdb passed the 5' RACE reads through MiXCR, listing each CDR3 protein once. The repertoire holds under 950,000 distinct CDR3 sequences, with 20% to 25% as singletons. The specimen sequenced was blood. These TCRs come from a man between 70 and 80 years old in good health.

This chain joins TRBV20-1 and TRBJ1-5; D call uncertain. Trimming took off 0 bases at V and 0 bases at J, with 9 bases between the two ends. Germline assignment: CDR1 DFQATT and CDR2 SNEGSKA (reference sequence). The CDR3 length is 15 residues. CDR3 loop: CSARDRLFSNQPQHF. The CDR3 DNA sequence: TGCAGTGCTAGAGACAGACTCTTTAGCAATCAGCCCCAGCATTTT.

CDR3 nucleotides: TGTGCCAGCAGCTTAGGACAGTCAAAGCTAGACATTCAGTACTTC. It specifies CASSLGQSKLDIQYF. The chain employs TRBV7-9 and TRBJ2-4; possible D gene TRBD1, 5 bases. The CDR3 loop spans 15 amino acids. V was trimmed by 1 base and J by 8 bases, leaving 15 bases between them. Per the germline V gene, CDR1 is SEHNR and CDR2 is FQNEAQ (reference sequence).

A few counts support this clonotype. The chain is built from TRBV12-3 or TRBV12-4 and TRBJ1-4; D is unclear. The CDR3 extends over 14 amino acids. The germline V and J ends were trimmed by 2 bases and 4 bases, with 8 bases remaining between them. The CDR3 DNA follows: TGTGCCAGCAGTTTAAGCGGTGATAATGAAAAACTGTTTTTT. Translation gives CASSLSGDNEKLFF.

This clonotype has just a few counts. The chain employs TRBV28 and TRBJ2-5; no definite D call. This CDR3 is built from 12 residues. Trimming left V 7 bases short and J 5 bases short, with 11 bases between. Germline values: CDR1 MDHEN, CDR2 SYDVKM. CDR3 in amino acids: CASNPSGETQYF. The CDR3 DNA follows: TGTGCCAGCAATCCGTCTGGCGAGACCCAGTACTTC.

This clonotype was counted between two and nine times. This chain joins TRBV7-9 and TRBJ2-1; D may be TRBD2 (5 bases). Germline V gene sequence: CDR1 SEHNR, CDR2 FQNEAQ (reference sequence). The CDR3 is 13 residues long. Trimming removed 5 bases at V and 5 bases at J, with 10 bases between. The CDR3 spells CASSRGANNEQFF. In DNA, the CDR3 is TGTGCCAGCAGCCGGGGAGCGAACAATGAGCAGTTCTTC.

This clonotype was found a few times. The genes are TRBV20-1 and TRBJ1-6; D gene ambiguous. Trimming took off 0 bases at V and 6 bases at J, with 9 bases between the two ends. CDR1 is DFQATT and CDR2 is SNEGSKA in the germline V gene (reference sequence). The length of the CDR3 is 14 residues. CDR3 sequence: CSARDPGANSPLHF. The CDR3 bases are TGCAGTGCTAGAGATCCGGGAGCTAATTCACCCCTCCACTTT.

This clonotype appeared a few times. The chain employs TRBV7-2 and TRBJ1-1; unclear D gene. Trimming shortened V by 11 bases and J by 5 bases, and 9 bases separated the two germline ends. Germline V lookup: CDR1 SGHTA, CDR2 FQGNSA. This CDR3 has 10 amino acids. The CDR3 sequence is CASMGTEAFF. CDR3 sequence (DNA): TGTGCCTCGATGGGGACTGAAGCTTTCTTT.

The DNA of the CDR3 is TGTGCCAGCAGCTTAGCGATAGTCGGAGGAGCGGGGGGGATCAATGAGCAGTTCTTC. Its protein product is CASSLAIVGGAGGINEQFF. The chain is built from TRBV7-2 and TRBJ2-5; 10 bases are a match to TRBD2. The end of the DNA is better explained by TRBJ2-1, so the J call may be wrong. The germline gives CDR1 SGHTA, CDR2 FQGNSA. This CDR3 is 19 amino acids long.

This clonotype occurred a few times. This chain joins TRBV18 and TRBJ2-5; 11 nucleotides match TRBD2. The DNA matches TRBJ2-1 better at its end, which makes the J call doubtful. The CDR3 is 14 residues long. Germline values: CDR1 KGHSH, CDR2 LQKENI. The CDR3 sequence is CASSPASGRFEQFF. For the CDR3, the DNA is TGTGCCAGCTCACCAGCTAGCGGGAGGTTTGAGCAGTTCTTC.

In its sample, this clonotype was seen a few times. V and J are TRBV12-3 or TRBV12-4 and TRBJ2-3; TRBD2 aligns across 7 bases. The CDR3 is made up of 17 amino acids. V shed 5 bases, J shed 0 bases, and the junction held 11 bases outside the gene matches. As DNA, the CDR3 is TGTGCCAGCAGTCTCCAAATGTTAGCGGGTAGCACAGATACGCAGTATTTT. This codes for CASSLQMLAGSTDTQYF.

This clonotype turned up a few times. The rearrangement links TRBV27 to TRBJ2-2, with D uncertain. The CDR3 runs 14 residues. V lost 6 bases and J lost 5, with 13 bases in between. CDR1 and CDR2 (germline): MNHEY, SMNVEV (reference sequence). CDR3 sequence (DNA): TGTGCCAGCAGCCGACTTCAAGGGACCGGGGAGCTGTTTTTT. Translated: CASSRLQGTGELFF.

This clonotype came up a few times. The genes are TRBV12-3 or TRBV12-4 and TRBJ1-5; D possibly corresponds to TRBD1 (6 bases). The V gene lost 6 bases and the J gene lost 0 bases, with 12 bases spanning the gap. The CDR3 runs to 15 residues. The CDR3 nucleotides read TGTGCCAGCAGAGGACAGTCATATAGCAATCAGCCCCAGCATTTT. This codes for CASRGQSYSNQPQHF.

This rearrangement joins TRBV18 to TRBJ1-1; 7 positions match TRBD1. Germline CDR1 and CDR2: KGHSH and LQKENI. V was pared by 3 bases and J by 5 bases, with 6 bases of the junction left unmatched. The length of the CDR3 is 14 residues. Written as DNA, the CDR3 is TGTGCCAGCTCACCTGCCAGGGGGACGACTGAAGCTTTCTTT. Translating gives CASSPARGTTEAFF.

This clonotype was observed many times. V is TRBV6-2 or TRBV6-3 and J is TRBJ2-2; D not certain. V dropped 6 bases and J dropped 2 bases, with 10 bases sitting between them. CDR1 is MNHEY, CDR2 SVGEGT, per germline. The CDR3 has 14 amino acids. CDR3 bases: TGTGCCAGCAGAACTTGGGGAAACACCGGGGAGCTGTTTTTT. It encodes CASRTWGNTGELFF.

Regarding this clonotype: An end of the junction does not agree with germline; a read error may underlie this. Written as DNA, the CDR3 is TGTGTCAGCAGCCGAGTTTGGGGCAGCACAGATACGCAGTATTTT. It codes for CVSSRVWGSTDTQYF. The chain combines TRBV11-2 with TRBJ2-3; maybe TRBD1 (5 bases). Germline loops: CDR1 SGHAT, CDR2 FQNNGV. The CDR3 covers 15 residues.

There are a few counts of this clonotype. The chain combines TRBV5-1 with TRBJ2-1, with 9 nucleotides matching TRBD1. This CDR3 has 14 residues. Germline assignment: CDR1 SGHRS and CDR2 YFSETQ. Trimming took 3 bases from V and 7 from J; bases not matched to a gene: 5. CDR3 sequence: CASSYRDRENEQFF. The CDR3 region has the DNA TGCGCCAGCAGCTACCGGGACAGGGAGAATGAGCAGTTCTTC.

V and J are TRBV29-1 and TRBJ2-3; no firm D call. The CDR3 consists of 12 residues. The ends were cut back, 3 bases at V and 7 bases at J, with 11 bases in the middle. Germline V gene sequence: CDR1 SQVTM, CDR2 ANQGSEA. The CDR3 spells CSVEGLVNTQYF. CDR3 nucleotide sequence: TGCAGCGTTGAGGGCCTTGTGAATACGCAGTATTTT.

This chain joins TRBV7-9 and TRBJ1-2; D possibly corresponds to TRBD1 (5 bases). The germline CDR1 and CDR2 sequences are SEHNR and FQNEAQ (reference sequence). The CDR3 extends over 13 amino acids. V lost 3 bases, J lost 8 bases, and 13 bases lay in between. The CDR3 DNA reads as TGTGCCAGCAGCTTGACAGCCCTGGAAGGCTACACCTTC. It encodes CASSLTALEGYTF.

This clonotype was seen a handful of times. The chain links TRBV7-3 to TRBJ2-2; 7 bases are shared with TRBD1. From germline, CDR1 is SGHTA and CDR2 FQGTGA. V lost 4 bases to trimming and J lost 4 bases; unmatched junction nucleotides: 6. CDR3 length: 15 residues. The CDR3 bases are TGTGCCAGCAGCTCTAGACAGGGTAGCACCGGGGAGCTGTTTTTT. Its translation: CASSSRQGSTGELFF.

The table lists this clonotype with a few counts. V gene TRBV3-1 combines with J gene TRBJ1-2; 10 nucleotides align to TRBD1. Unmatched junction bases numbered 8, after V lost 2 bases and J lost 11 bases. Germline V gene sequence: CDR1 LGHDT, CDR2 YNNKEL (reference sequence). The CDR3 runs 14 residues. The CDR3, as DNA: TGTGCCAGCAGCCAATCTCCGGGACAGGGGTTGTACACCTTC. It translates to CASSQSPGQGLYTF. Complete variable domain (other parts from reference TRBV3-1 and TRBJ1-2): DTAVSQTPKYLVTQMGNDKSIKCEQNLGHDTMYWYKQDSKKFLKIMFSYNNKELIINETVPNRFSPKSPDKAHLNLHINSLELGDSAVYFCASSQSPGQGLYTFGSGTRLTVV.